This T cell receptor (beta chain) is drawn from a study of read filtering for tumor transcriptome and immune sequencing. In germline, CDR1 is MNHEY, CDR2 SMNVEV (reference sequence). V was shortened by 2 bases and J by 5 bases, with 12 bases between the two germline ends. This CDR3 has 14 amino acids. This library used about 360 ng RNA and molecular barcoded adaptors spanning alpha/delta and beta/gamma chains. TCRdb reprocessed the reads via MiXCR and lists one record per CDR3 protein. The sample lists about 37,000 distinct CDR3 sequences, 12% occurring once. This clonotype was seen ten or more times.

This clonotype was sampled from a donor aged 40 or older with multiple myeloma. Source material: a population of CD138-negative cells sorted from bone marrow. The J gene is TRBJ1-1, the V gene TRBV27; D is unclear. DNA for the CDR3: TGTGCCAGCAGTTTACGGGCGCGGAAGACTGAAGCTTTCTTT. Translated, it gives CASSLRARKTEAFF.